Each of the 12 T cell receptor beta chains below was sequenced from the same sample in a study of regulatory T cells in long-lasting Graves disease. Time point defined: persistent/refractory GD, antithyroid drugs over 5 years with positive TRAb. RNA extracted from PBMCs served as the sequencing template. TCR beta libraries were built with iRepertoire HTBI primers and Arm-PCR of CDR3 regions. One entry per CDR3 protein, called by TCRdb with MiXCR from the multiplex PCR reads. In the table there are approximately 470,000 distinct CDR3 sequences, roughly 20% of which are singletons. The specimen comprised peripheral blood mononuclear cells (PBMCs), sampled when the disease was refractory, from a patient treated with antithyroid drugs. The receptor source for this set is a female donor with Graves disease.

The V and J genes are TRBV7-6 and TRBJ2-7; 9 bases are a match to TRBD1. Germline V CDR1 and CDR2: SGHVS, FNYEAQ. The CDR3 is 15 amino acids. The V gene end was trimmed by 2 bases and the J gene end by 5 bases; junction bases not matched to a gene: 7. CDR3 amino acids: CASSLNRDRAHEQYF. The DNA of the CDR3 is TGTGCCAGCAGCTTAAACCGGGACAGGGCCCACGAGCAGTACTTC.

This clonotype was seen a few times. The chain links TRBV24-1 to TRBJ2-1; no firm D call. V was clipped by 3 bases and J by 7 bases, with 21 bases between them. CDR3 length equals 17 residues. CDR1 KGHDR and CDR2 SFDVKD come from the germline V gene. The CDR3 sequence is CATSDPTTRPLFNEQFF. CDR3 in DNA: TGTGCCACCAGTGATCCGACGACAAGGCCCCTTTTTAATGAGCAGTTCTTC.

With regard to this clonotype: A much larger clone sits a single nucleotide away, making a read error possible. This rearrangement joins TRBV15 to TRBJ2-7, with a weak D call TRBD2 (5 bases). The CDR3 sequence is 13 residues long. From germline, CDR1 is LNHNV and CDR2 YYDKDF (reference sequence). CDR3 in DNA: TGTGCCTCCAGCAGAGATCAAGGGAGCGAGCAGTACTTC. This encodes CASSRDQGSEQYF. The full variable domain, with the rest looked up from reference TRBV15 and TRBJ2-7, is DAMVIQNPRYQVTQFGKPVTLSCSQTLNHNVMYWYQQKSSQAPKLLFHYYDKDFNNEADTPDNFQSRRPNTSFCFLDIRSPGLGDTAMYLCASSRDQGSEQYFGPGTRLTVT.

As concerns this clonotype: A single base separates this from a much larger clone, so it may be a read error. This is likely a read error, given that the CDR3 carries no conserved phenylalanine or tryptophan at its end. The V and J genes are TRBV4-1 and TRBJ1-2; 8 bases match TRBD1. This CDR3 is built from 18 residues. CDR1 and CDR2 from the germline V gene are MGHRA and YSYEKL. Trimming cost V 0 bases and J 4 bases; bases outside gene matches: 13. The DNA of the CDR3 is TGCGCCAGCAGCCAAGATAGCCAGGGGGCGCAGACTAGCTATGGCTACACCCTC. Its protein is CASSQDSQGAQTSYGYTL.

Ten or more counts support this clonotype. V usage is TRBV28 and J usage is TRBJ1-1, with D possibly being TRBD1 (5 bases). Germline V lookup: CDR1 MDHEN, CDR2 SYDVKM. The CDR3 has 16 amino acids. V gave up 7 bases and J gave up 4 bases, with 22 bases separating them. CDR3 DNA sequence: TGTGCCAGCACCTCCTTGGGTTCAGGGATGGGCACTGAAGCTTTCTTT. This codes for CASTSLGSGMGTEAFF.

This clonotype occurred many times. CDR3 protein: CSATGTARRGEQYF. CDR3 sequence (DNA): TGCAGTGCAACCGGGACCGCCCGCCGTGGTGAGCAGTACTTC. The chain couples TRBV20-1 to TRBJ2-7; the D call may be TRBD1 or TRBD2 (5 bases each). Germline assignment: CDR1 DFQATT and CDR2 SNEGSKA (reference sequence). With 6 bases removed from V and 7 bases from J, the gap between germline ends came to 22 bases. CDR3 length equals 14 residues.

This chain joins TRBV6-1 and TRBJ2-1, with 9 bases aligning to TRBD1. CDR3 length equals 13 residues. V lost 6 bases to trimming and J lost 10 bases; unmatched junction nucleotides: 7. Germline V gene lookup returns CDR1 MNHNS and CDR2 SASEGT. The CDR3 is CASSRGQGHEQFF. CDR3 nucleotide sequence: TGTGCCAGCAGCCGCGGACAGGGGCACGAGCAGTTCTTC.

There are many counts of this clonotype. The chain links TRBV7-2 to TRBJ2-5; 10 nucleotides match TRBD1. There are 17 residues in the CDR3. Trimming at V came to 6 bases and at J to 5 bases, leaving 15 bases not matched to a gene. Germline loops: CDR1 SGHTA, CDR2 FQGNSA. The CDR3 region is CASRPRVAGTGVETQYF. DNA for the CDR3: TGTGCCAGCAGGCCAAGAGTAGCCGGGACAGGGGTCGAGACCCAGTACTTC.

J is TRBJ2-3 and V is TRBV29-1; D not certain. CDR3 length equals 13 residues. Per the germline V gene, CDR1 is SQVTM and CDR2 is ANQGSEA. Trimming left V 3 bases short and J 1 base short, with 8 bases between. The CDR3 is CSVDLDGTDTQYF. In DNA, the CDR3 is TGCAGCGTTGACCTAGATGGCACAGATACGCAGTATTTT.

This clonotype was seen a few times. The rearrangement links TRBV7-9 to TRBJ1-1; 9 bases map to TRBD1. The CDR3 has 14 residues. The germline V gene has CDR1 SEHNR and CDR2 FQNEAQ (reference sequence). Trimming took 4 bases from V and 10 from J; bases not matched to a gene: 10. The CDR3 loop reads CASSSIRGTGRAFF. The CDR3 DNA reads TGTGCCAGCAGCTCCATCCGAGGGACAGGGAGAGCTTTCTTT.

Regarding this clonotype: A much more abundant neighbour one base away suggests this may be a read error. The J gene is TRBJ2-7, the V gene TRBV28; no reliable D call. Deletions cut 3 bases from V and 7 bases from J, with 13 bases between. This CDR3 has 13 amino acids. The V gene's germline CDR1 is MDHEN and CDR2 SYDVKM. As DNA, the CDR3 is TGTGCCAGCAGTTTTGAGCTCTTCGAGGAGCAGTACTTC. It yields the protein CASSFELFEEQYF.

This clonotype showed up many times. This chain uses TRBV27 with TRBJ2-7; 11 nucleotides align to TRBD2. CDR1 and CDR2 from the germline V gene are MNHEY and SMNVEV (reference sequence). Trimming removed 5 bases from V and 6 bases from J; junction bases left unmatched: 6. The CDR3 runs to 14 residues. The CDR3 region has the DNA TGTGCCAGCAGTATAGCGGGAGGGTTCGGCGAGCAGTACTTC. It translates to CASSIAGGFGEQYF.